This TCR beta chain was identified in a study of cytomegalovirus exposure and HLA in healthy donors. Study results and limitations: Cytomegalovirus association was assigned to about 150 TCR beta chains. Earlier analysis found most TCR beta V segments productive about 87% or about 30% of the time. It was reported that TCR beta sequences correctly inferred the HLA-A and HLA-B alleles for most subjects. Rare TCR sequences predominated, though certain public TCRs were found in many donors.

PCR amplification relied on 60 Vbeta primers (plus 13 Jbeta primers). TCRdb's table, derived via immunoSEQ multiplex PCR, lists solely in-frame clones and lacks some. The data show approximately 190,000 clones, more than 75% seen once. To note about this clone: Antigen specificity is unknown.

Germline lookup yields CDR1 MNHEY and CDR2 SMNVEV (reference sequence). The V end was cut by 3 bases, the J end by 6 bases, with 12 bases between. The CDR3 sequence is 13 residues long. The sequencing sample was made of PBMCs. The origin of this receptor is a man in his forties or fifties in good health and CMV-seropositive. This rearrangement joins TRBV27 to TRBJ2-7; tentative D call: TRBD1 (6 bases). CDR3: CASSLVLGGEQYF. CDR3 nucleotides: TGTGCCAGCAGTTTGGTGTTAGGGGGCGAGCAGTACTTC.